The T cell receptor beta chain described here comes from a study of technical replicates of blood from a few donors. Profiling relied on immunoSEQ multiplex PCR, and the TCRdb table lists in-frame clones only, not all of them. This sample has 95,000 to 100,000 clones, with 96% found just once. The CDR3 runs 16 residues. The V end was cut by 0 bases, the J end by 1 base, with 13 bases between. Germline V gene sequence: CDR1 MGHRA, CDR2 YSYEKL. This rearrangement joins TRBV4-1 to TRBJ2-7; D may be TRBD2 (6 bases). Sequenced input: T cells isolated from PBMCs. The sequence was collected from a human donor in good health. The CDR3 sequence: CASSQDSQGGSYEQYF. The CDR3, as DNA: TGCGCCAGCAGCCAAGATAGCCAGGGAGGTTCCTACGAGCAGTACTTC.